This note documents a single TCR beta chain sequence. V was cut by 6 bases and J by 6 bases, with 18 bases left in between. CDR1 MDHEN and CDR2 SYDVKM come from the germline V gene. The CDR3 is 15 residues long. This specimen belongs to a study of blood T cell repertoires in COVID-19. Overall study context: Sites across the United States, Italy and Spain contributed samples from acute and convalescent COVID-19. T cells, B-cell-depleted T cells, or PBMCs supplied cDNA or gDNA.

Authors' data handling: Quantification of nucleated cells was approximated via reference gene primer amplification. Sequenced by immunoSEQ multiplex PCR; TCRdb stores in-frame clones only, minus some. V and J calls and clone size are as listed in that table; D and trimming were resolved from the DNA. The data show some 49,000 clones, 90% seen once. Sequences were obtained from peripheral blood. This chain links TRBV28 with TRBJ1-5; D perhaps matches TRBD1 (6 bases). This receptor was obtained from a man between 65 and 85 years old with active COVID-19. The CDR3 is CASRPLTGTLQPQHF. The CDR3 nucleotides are TGTGCCAGCAGACCTTTAACCGGGACACTTCAGCCCCAGCATTTT.